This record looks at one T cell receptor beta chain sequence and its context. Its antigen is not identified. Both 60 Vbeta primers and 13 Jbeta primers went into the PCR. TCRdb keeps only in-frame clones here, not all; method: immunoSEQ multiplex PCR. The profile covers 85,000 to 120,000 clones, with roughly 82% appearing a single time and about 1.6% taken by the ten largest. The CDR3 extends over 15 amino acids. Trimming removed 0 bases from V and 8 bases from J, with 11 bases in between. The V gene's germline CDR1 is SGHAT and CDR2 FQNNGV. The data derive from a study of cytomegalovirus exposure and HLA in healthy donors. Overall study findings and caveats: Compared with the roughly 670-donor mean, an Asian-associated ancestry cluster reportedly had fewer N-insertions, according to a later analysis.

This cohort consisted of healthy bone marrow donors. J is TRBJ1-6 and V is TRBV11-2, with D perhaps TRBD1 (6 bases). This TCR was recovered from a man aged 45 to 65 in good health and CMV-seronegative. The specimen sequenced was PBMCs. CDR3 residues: CASSLEWTVDSPLHF. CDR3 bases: TGTGCCAGCAGCTTAGAATGGACAGTCGATTCACCCCTCCACTTT.